Listed below are T cell receptor beta chains from one sample, sequenced in a study of blood T cell repertoires in COVID-19. The data were produced by immunoSEQ multiplex PCR, yet TCRdb's version contains in-frame clones alone and is incomplete. The table has nearly 45,000 clones, 75% to 90% seen once. Sequenced input: peripheral blood. The receptors were sampled from a woman of 80 years or more in a cohort sampled during active or convalescent COVID-19. Each CDR3 is given with its conserved first and last residue. D genes are given only for firm matches. Only some rows state a clone size, as once, few, many or a class for expanded clones.

clone size: .; D gene: TRBD1; J gene: TRBJ1-6; V gene: TRBV14; CDR3 protein: CASSQAGTANSPLHF; CDR3 DNA: TGTGCCAGCAGCCAGGCCGGGACAGCGAATTCACCCCTCCACTTT
clone size: .; D gene: .; J gene: TRBJ1-3; V gene: TRBV7-9; CDR3 protein: CASSPWGVTGNTIYF; CDR3 DNA: TGTGCCAGCAGCCCCTGGGGGGTGACTGGAAACACCATATATTTT
clone size: .; D gene: TRBD1; J gene: TRBJ1-2; V gene: TRBV18; CDR3 protein: CASSPNGQGDGYTF; CDR3 DNA: TGTGCCAGCTCACCAAATGGACAGGGCGACGGCTACACCTTC
clone size: .; D gene: .; J gene: TRBJ2-3; V gene: TRBV7-9; CDR3 protein: CASAREPDTQYF; CDR3 DNA: TGTGCCAGCGCCCGGGAGCCAGATACGCAGTATTTT
clone size: once; D gene: .; J gene: TRBJ2-7; V gene: TRBV12-1; CDR3 protein: CASSTYRGWGYEQYF; CDR3 DNA: TGTGCCAGCAGCACCTACAGGGGATGGGGCTACGAGCAGTACTTC
clone size: .; D gene: TRBD2; J gene: TRBJ2-7; V gene: TRBV9; CDR3 protein: CASGKREDSYEQYF; CDR3 DNA: TGTGCCAGCGGGAAGCGGGAGGACTCCTACGAGCAGTACTTC
clone size: .; D gene: .; J gene: TRBJ2-7; V gene: TRBV6-5; CDR3 protein: CASRSRNEQYF; CDR3 DNA: TGTGCCAGCAGGAGCAGGAACGAGCAGTACTTC
clone size: .; D gene: TRBD2; J gene: TRBJ2-3; V gene: TRBV5-4; CDR3 protein: CASNPGGNAPDTQYF; CDR3 DNA: TGTGCCAGCAACCCGGGGGGGAACGCTCCAGATACGCAGTATTTT
clone size: .; D gene: TRBD1; J gene: TRBJ1-2; V gene: TRBV30; CDR3 protein: CAWNSGTGGGYTF; CDR3 DNA: TGTGCCTGGAACTCCGGGACAGGGGGTGGCTACACCTTC
clone size: few; D gene: .; J gene: TRBJ2-2; V gene: TRBV6-5; CDR3 protein: CAGGYGVTTGELFF; CDR3 DNA: TGTGCCGGAGGGTACGGAGTAACCACCGGGGAGCTGTTTTTT
clone size: .; D gene: TRBD1; J gene: TRBJ1-1; V gene: TRBV5-1; CDR3 protein: CASSLTGGVNTEAFF; CDR3 DNA: TGCGCCAGCAGCTTAACAGGGGGTGTCAACACTGAAGCTTTCTTT